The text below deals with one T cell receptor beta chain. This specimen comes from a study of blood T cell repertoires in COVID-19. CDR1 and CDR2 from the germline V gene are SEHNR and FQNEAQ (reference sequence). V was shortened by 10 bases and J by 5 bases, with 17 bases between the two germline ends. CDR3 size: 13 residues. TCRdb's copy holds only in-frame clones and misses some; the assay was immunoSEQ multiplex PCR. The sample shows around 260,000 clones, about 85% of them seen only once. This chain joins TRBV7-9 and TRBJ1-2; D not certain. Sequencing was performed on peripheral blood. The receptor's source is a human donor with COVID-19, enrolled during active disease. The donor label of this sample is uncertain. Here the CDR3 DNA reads TGTGCCATACCATCGGGGTATCGGTATGGCTACACCTTC. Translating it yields CAIPSGYRYGYTF.